These 11 T cell receptor beta chains originate from one sample sequenced in a study of T-cell memory formation after mild COVID-19. TCRdb analysed the 5' RACE reads with MiXCR anew, one entry per CDR3 protein. The data hold some 250,000 distinct CDR3 sequences, with 18% observed a single time. Material: PBMCs or a T cell subset sorted from them (not recorded which). The origin of the receptors is a man between 18 and 29 years old who had mild COVID-19 (a few samples of this study predate the infection). Cell type and time point are not known.

The chain recombines TRBV11-2 with TRBJ2-5; TRBD2 is a possible D gene (6 bases). This CDR3 spans 15 amino acids. The germline V gene has CDR1 SGHAT and CDR2 FQNNGV. V was cut by 5 bases and J by 1 base, with 14 bases left in between. CDR3 residues: CASSPPAGGQETQYF. CDR3 DNA sequence: TGTGCCAGCAGCCCCCCCGCCGGGGGCCAAGAGACCCAGTACTTC.

In its sample, this clonotype was seen a few times. The chain combines TRBV24-1 with TRBJ1-5; 8 nucleotides line up with TRBD1. V lost 4 bases, J lost 7 bases, and 5 bases stayed unmatched. Germline V CDR1 and CDR2: KGHDR, SFDVKD. The CDR3 has 14 residues. The CDR3 protein is CATSDRGLEQPQHF. The CDR3 coding sequence is TGTGCCACCAGTGACAGGGGGCTCGAACAGCCCCAGCATTTT.

This clonotype was picked up a small number of times. The chain couples TRBV27 to TRBJ2-1, with 15 bases matching TRBD2. Unmatched junction bases numbered 8, after V lost 5 bases and J lost 6 bases. The V gene's germline CDR1 is MNHEY and CDR2 SMNVEV (reference sequence). CDR3 length: 17 amino acids. In DNA, the CDR3 is TGTGCCAGCAGTCCACGGACTAGCGGGGGGGCGAGCAATGAGCAGTTCTTC. As protein: CASSPRTSGGASNEQFF.

Ten or more counts support this clonotype. The CDR3 loop reads CASRPFGQNNSPLHF. CDR3 nucleotides: TGTGCCAGCAGACCCTTCGGGCAGAATAATTCACCCCTCCACTTT. The chain recombines TRBV12-3 or TRBV12-4 with TRBJ1-6, with D unresolved. The CDR3 is 15 amino acids. Trimming removed 6 bases at V and 5 bases at J, with 14 bases between.

J is TRBJ1-6 and V is TRBV20-1; the D is unclear. The CDR3 is 13 amino acids. Germline V gene sequence: CDR1 DFQATT, CDR2 SNEGSKA (reference sequence). Trimming shortened V by 2 bases and J by 8 bases, and 10 bases separated the two germline ends. In nucleotides, the CDR3 is TGCAGTGCTAGACCGGGAATGGATTCACCCCTCCACTTT. It yields the protein CSARPGMDSPLHF.

There are a few counts of this clonotype. V and J are TRBV20-1 and TRBJ1-4, with 7 bases that match TRBD1. V trimming: 6 bases; J trimming: 8 bases; junction bases outside the gene matches: 12. The CDR3 runs 14 residues. Germline V gives CDR1 DFQATT, CDR2 SNEGSKA (reference sequence). This chain's CDR3 is CSARNPGQNEKLFF. For the CDR3, the DNA is TGCAGTGCCAGAAATCCGGGACAGAACGAAAAACTGTTTTTT.

This clonotype was seen only a few times. The rearrangement joins TRBV5-1 to TRBJ2-5; no definite D call. V shed 2 bases and J shed 4 bases, with 3 bases lying between them. Germline V gene data show CDR1 as SGHRS and CDR2 as YFSETQ. CDR3 length: 11 residues. As DNA, the CDR3 is TGCGCCAGCAGCTTTATAGAGACCCAGTACTTC. Residues: CASSFIETQYF. Filled out from reference TRBV5-1 and TRBJ2-5, the complete variable domain reads KAGVTQTPRYLIKTRGQQVTLSCSPISGHRSVSWYQQTPGQGLQFLFEYFSETQRNKGNFPGRFSGRQFSNSRSEMNVSTLELGDSALYLCASSFIETQYFGPGTRLLVL.

V and J are TRBV5-1 and TRBJ1-5, with D uncertain. The CDR3 runs to 13 residues. The V gene's germline CDR1 is SGHRS and CDR2 YFSETQ. Trimming removed 2 bases at V and 6 bases at J, with 9 bases between. The CDR3 spells CASSFEPRQPQHF. Here the CDR3 DNA reads TGCGCCAGCAGCTTTGAGCCTCGTCAGCCCCAGCATTTT.

This chain uses TRBV7-2 with TRBJ1-1; 7 bases line up with TRBD1. This CDR3 region has 15 residues. Trimming at V came to 3 bases and at J to 0 bases, leaving 4 bases not matched to a gene. Germline V gives CDR1 SGHTA, CDR2 FQGNSA. The CDR3 spells CASSFRGTMNTEAFF. CDR3 coding DNA: TGTGCCAGCAGCTTCAGGGGGACGATGAACACTGAAGCTTTCTTT.

The chain has TRBV20-1 and TRBJ1-5; 8 bases fit TRBD1. The length of the CDR3 is 14 residues. The germline CDR1 and CDR2 sequences are DFQATT and SNEGSKA (reference sequence). Losses at the gene ends were 6 bases for V and 4 bases for J; bases not matched to a gene: 8. This CDR3 reads CSASGTGLNQPQHF. The CDR3 bases are TGCAGTGCCTCCGGGACAGGCCTAAATCAGCCCCAGCATTTT.

The chain links TRBV4-2 to TRBJ1-2; TRBD1 matches 7 bases. This CDR3 contains 13 residues. Germline V gene lookup returns CDR1 LGHNA and CDR2 YNFKEQ. With V trimmed by 4 bases and J by 8 bases, 7 bases remained unmatched. For the CDR3, the DNA is TGTGCCAGCAGCCTTTGGGACAGAGAAGGCTACACCTTC. This codes for CASSLWDREGYTF.